The TCR beta chain described here comes from a study of Siglec-9 on CD8 T cells in melanoma. This clone showed up just a few times. The table came from immunoSEQ multiplex PCR; TCRdb's copy has only in-frame clones and leaves some out. The sample yields tens of thousands of clones, 75% to 85% seen once. V dropped 5 bases and J dropped 5; count of bases not matched to a gene: 5. The CDR3 runs 15 residues. CDR1 and CDR2 (germline): LNHDA, SQIVND (reference sequence). The sequence came from a human donor in good health. The sequencing sample was made of Siglec-9- CD8+ T cells sorted from blood. The J gene is TRBJ2-7, the V gene TRBV19, with 14 bases matching TRBD2. The CDR3 DNA reads as TGTGCCAGTAGTCTACGACTAGCGGGAGGGGACGAGCAGTACGTC. It yields the protein CASSLRLAGGDEQYV.